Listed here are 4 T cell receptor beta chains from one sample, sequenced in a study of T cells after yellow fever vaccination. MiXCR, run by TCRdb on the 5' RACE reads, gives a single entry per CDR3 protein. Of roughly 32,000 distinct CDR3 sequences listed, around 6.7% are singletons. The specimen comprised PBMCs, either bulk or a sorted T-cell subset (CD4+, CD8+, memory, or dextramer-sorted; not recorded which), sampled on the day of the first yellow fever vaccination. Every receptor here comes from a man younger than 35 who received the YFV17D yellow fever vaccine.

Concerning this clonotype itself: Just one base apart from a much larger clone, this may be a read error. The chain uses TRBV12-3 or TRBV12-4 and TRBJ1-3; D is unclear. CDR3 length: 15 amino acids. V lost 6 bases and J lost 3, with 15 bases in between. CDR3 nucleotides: TGTGCCAGCAGACCTCGGACGGCTTGTGGAAACACCATATATTTT. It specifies CASRPRTACGNTIYF.

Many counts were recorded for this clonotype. CDR3 sequence (DNA): TGCGCCAGCAGCTTCCAGCGGGGGGGCGATGAGCAGTTCTTC. As protein: CASSFQRGGDEQFF. This chain links TRBV5-1 with TRBJ2-1; 10 bases line up with TRBD2. Germline loops: CDR1 SGHRS, CDR2 YFSETQ. Germline trimming cut 2 bases from V and 8 bases from J; bases unmatched to any gene: 4. This CDR3 has 14 residues.

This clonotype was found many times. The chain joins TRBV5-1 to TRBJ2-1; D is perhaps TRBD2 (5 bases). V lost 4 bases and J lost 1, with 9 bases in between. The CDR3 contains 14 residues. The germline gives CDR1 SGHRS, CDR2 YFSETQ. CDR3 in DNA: TGCGCCAGCAGCGGGAGCTCGTCCTACAATGAGCAGTTCTTC. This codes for CASSGSSSYNEQFF. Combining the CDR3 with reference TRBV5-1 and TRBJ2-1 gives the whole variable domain KAGVTQTPRYLIKTRGQQVTLSCSPISGHRSVSWYQQTPGQGLQFLFEYFSETQRNKGNFPGRFSGRQFSNSRSEMNVSTLELGDSALYLCASSGSSSYNEQFFGPGTRLTVL.

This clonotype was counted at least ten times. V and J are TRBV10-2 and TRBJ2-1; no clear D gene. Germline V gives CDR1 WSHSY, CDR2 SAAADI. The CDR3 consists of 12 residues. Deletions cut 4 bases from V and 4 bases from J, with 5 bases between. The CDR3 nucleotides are TGCGCCAGCAGTGTAAATTACAATGAGCAGTTCTTC. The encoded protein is CASSVNYNEQFF.